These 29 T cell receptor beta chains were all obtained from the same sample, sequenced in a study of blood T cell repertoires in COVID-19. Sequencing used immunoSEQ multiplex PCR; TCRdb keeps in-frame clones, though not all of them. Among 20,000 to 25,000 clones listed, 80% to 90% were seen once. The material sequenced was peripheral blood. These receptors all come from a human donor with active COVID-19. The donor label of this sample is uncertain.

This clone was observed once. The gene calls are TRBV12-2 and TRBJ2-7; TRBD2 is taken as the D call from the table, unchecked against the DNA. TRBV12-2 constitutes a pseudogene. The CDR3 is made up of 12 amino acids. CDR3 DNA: TGTGCAAGTCGCTTAGTCTGCTACGAGCAGTACTTC. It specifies CASRLVCYEQYF.

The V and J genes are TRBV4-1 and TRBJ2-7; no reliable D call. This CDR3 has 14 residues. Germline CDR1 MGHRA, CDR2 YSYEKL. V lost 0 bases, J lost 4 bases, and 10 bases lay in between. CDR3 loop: CASSQDLGPYEQYF. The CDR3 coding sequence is TGCGCCAGCAGCCAAGATCTAGGCCCTTACGAGCAGTACTTC.

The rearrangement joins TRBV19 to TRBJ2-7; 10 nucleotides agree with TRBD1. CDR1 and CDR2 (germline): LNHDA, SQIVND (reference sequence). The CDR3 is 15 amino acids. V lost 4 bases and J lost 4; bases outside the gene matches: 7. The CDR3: CASSTKGTGDYEQYF. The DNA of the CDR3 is TGTGCCAGTAGTACCAAGGGGACAGGGGATTACGAGCAGTACTTC.

As DNA, the CDR3 is TGTGCCAGCAGATTAGGGGGCACAGATACGCAGTATTTT. It is translated as CASRLGGTDTQYF. V usage is TRBV2 and J usage is TRBJ2-3; the D gene is possibly TRBD1 (5 bases). The length of the CDR3 is 13 residues. The V and J ends lost 6 bases and 1 base respectively, with 8 bases between them. The germline V gene encodes CDR1 SNHLY and CDR2 FYNNEI.

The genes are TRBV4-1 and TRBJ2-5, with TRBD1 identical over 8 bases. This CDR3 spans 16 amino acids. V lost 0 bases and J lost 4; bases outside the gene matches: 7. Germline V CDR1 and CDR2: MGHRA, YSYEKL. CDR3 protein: CASSQDQGAKGETQYF. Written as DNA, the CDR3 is TGCGCCAGCAGCCAAGATCAGGGGGCAAAGGGAGAGACCCAGTACTTC.

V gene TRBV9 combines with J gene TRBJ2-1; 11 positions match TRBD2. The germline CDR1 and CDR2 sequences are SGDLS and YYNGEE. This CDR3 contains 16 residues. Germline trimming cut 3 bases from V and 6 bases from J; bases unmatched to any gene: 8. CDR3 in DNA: TGTGCCAGCAGCGAAATCGGGACTAGCGGACGCAATGAGCAGTTCTTC. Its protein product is CASSEIGTSGRNEQFF.

The CDR3 region has the DNA TGTGCCAGCAGCCAAGAAGAAATTTATGGGGGAGGGCAGTACTTC. This sequence encodes CASSQEEIYGGGQYF. V and J are TRBV14 and TRBJ2-7; tentatively, D is TRBD2 (6 bases). The CDR3 covers 15 residues. V lost 0 bases to trimming and J lost 9 bases, with 18 bases between them. Germline V lookup: CDR1 SGHDN, CDR2 FVKESK.

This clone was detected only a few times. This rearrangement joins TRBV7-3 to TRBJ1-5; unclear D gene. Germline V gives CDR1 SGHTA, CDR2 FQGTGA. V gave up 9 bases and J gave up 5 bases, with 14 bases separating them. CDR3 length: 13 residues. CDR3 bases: TGTGCCAGTGCAGCGGACCGGGATCAGCCCCAGCATTTT. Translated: CASAADRDQPQHF.

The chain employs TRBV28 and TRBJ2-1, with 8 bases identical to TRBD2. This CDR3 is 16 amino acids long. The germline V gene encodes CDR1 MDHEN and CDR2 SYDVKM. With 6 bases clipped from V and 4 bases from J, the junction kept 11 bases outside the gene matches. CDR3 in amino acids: CASSLGGEGSYNEQFF. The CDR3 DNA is TGTGCCAGCAGCCTCGGGGGGGAGGGATCTTACAATGAGCAGTTCTTC. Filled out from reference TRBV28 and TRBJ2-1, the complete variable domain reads DVKVTQSSRYLVKRTGEKVFLECVQDMDHENMFWYRQDPGLGLRLIYFSYDVKMKEKGDIPEGYSVSREKKERFSLILESASTNQTSMYLCASSLGGEGSYNEQFFGPGTRLTVL.

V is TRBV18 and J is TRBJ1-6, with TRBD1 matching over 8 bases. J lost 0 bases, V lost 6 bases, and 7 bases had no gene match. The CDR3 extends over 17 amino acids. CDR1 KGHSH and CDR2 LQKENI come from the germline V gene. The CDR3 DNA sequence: TGTGCCAGCTCGTCCCAGGGGGCGAGCTCCTATAATTCACCCCTCCACTTT. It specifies CASSSQGASSYNSPLHF.

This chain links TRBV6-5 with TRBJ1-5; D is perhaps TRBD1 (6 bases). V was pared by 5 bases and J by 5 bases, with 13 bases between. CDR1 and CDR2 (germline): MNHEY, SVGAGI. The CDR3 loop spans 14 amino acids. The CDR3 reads CASSPYREDQPQHF. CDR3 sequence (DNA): TGTGCCAGCAGTCCTTACAGGGAAGATCAGCCCCAGCATTTT.

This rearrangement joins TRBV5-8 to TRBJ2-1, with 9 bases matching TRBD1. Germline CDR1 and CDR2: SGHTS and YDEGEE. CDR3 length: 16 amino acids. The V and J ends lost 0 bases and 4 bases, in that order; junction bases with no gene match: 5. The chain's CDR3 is CASSLAGTGHYNEQFF. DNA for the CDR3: TGTGCCAGCAGCTTGGCCGGGACAGGGCATTACAATGAGCAGTTCTTC.

CDR3 in DNA: TGTGCCACCAGTGATGCGGGACTAGCGGGAGTGGAGACCCAGTACTTC. Its translation is CATSDAGLAGVETQYF. The chain joins TRBV24-1 to TRBJ2-5; 14 bases are shared with TRBD2. This CDR3 has 16 amino acids. V lost 3 bases and J lost 5; bases outside the gene matches: 4. The germline CDR1 and CDR2 sequences are KGHDR and SFDVKD.

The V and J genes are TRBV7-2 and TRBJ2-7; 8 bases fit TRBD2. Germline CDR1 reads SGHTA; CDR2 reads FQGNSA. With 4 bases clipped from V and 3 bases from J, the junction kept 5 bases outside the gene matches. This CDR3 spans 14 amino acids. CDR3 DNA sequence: TGTGCCAGCAGCTCTACTAGCGGAGGCTACGAGCAGTACTTC. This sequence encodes CASSSTSGGYEQYF.

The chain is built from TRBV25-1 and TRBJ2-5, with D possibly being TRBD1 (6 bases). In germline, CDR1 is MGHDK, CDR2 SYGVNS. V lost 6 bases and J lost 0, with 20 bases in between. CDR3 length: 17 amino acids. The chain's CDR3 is CASRTQTGRRDQETQYF. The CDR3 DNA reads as TGTGCCAGCAGGACCCAAACAGGGAGAAGGGACCAAGAGACCCAGTACTTC.

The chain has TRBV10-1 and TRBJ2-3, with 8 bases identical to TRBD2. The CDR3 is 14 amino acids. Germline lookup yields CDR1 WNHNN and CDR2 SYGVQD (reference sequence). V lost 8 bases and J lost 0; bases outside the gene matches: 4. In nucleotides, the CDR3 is TGCGCCAGCGGTAGCGGGATTAGCACAGATACGCAGTATTTT. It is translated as CASGSGISTDTQYF.

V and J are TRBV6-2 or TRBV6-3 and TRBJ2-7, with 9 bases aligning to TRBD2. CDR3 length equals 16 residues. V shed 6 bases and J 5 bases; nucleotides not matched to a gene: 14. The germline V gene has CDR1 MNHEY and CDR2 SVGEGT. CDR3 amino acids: CASSPTLGLAPHEQYF. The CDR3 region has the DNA TGTGCCAGCAGCCCAACGCTAGGACTAGCGCCCCACGAGCAGTACTTC.

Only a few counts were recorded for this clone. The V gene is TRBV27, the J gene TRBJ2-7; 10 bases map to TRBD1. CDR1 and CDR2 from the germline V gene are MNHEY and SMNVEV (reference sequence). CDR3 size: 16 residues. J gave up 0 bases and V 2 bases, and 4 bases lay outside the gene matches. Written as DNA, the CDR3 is TGTGCCAGCAGTTTAGCGTGGACAGGGGGCTCCTACGAGCAGTACTTC. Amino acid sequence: CASSLAWTGGSYEQYF.

The CDR3 coding sequence is TGTGCCAGCTCACCTACACTAGCGGTGTCGAACACCGGGGAGCTGTTTTTT. Protein sequence: CASSPTLAVSNTGELFF. The rearrangement uses TRBV18 and TRBJ2-2; 8 bases are shared with TRBD2. The V and J ends lost 3 bases and 0 bases, in that order; junction bases with no gene match: 6. This CDR3 spans 17 amino acids. Germline values: CDR1 KGHSH, CDR2 LQKENI. The complete variable domain, with remaining parts taken from reference TRBV18 and TRBJ2-2, reads NAGVMQNPRHLVRRRGQEARLRCSPMKGHSHVYWYRQLPEEGLKFMVYLQKENIIDESGMPKERFSAEFPKEGPSILRIQQVVRGDSAAYFCASSPTLAVSNTGELFFGEGSRLTVL.

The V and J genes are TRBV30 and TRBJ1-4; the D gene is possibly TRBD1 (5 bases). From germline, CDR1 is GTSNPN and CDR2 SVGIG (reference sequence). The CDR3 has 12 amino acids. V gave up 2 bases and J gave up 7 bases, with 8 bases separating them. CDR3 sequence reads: CAWSLGREKLFF. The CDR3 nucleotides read TGTGCCTGGAGTCTGGGGCGTGAAAAACTGTTTTTT.

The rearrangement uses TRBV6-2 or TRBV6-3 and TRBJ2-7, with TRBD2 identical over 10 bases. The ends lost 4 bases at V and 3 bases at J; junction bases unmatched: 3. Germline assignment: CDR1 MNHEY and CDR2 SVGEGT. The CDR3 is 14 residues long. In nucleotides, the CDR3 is TGTGCCAGCAGTTCAGCGGGAGGGCGCTACGAGCAGTACTTC. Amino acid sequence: CASSSAGGRYEQYF.

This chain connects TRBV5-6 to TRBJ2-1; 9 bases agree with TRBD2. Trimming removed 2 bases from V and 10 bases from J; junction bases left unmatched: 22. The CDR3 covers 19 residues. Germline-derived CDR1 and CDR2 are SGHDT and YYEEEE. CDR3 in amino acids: CASSLPLFGRGGRRVEQFF. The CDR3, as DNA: TGTGCCAGCAGCTTACCCCTTTTCGGGCGGGGGGGCCGCCGGGTAGAGCAGTTCTTC.

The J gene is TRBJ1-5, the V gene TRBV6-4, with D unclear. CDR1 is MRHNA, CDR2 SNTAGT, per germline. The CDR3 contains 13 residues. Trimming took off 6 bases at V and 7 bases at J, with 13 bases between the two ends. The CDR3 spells CASSPSAYQPQHF. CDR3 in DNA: TGTGCCAGCAGCCCCAGCGCGTACCAGCCCCAGCATTTT.

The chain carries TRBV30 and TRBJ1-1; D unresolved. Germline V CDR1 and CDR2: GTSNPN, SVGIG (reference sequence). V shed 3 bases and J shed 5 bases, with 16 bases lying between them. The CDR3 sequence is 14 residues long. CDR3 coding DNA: TGTGCCTGGAGCGTAGGCGGCGATCAGACTGAAGCTTTCTTT. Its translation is CAWSVGGDQTEAFF.

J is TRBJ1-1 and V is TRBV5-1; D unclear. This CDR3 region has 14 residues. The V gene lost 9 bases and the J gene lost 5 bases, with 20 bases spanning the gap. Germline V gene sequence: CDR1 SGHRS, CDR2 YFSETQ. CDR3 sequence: CATKSSISRTEAFF. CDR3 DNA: TGCGCCACCAAGTCAAGCATTTCCAGGACTGAAGCTTTCTTT. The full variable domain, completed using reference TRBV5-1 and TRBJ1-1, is KAGVTQTPRYLIKTRGQQVTLSCSPISGHRSVSWYQQTPGQGLQFLFEYFSETQRNKGNFPGRFSGRQFSNSRSEMNVSTLELGDSALYLCATKSSISRTEAFFGQGTRLTVV.

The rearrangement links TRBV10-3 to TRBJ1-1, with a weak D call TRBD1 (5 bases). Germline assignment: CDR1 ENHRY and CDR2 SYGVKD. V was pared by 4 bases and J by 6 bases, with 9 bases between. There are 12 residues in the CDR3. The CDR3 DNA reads TGTGCCATCAGTGGGCAGGGCCCTGAAGCTTTCTTT. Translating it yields CAISGQGPEAFF.

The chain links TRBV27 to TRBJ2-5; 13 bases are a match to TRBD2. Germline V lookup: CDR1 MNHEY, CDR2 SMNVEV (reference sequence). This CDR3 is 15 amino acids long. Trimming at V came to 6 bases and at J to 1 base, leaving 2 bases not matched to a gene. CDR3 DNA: TGTGCCAGCAGAAGACTAGCGGGGGGCCAAGAGACCCAGTACTTC. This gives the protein CASRRLAGGQETQYF.

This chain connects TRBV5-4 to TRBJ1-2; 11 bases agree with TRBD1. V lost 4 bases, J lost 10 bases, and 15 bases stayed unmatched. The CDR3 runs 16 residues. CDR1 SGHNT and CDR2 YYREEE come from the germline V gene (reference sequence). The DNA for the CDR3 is TGTGCCAGCAGCCCGGAGGGTGGGACAGGGGGTAGTGTCTACACCTTC. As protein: CASSPEGGTGGSVYTF.

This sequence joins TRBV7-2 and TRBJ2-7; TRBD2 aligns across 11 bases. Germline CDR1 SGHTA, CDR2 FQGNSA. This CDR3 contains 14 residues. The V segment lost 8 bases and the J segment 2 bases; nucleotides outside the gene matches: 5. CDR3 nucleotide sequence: TGTGCCAGCGCTGGGACTAGCGGACCCTACGAGCAGTACTTC. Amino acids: CASAGTSGPYEQYF.